This TCR beta chain was sequenced for a study of CD8 T cells in ankylosing spondylitis. General observations from the study: Relatively rare in peripheral blood, disease-linked clones were also CD8+. A TCR beta motif of 7 to 9 highly homologous variants seemed to mark ankylosing spondylitis blood. Past research had described some motif variants in reactive arthritis synovial fluid and blood. Reportedly, disease-linked clones are significantly enriched in ankylosing spondylitis patients' matched synovial fluid.

The authors made TCR beta libraries by quantitative 5'-RACE with molecular barcodes. TCRdb fed the 5' RACE reads into MiXCR, producing one record per CDR3 protein. The sample lists more than 600,000 distinct CDR3 sequences; about 20% were seen once. This clonotype has a handful of counts. The target antigen is unknown. Between the trimmed V and J ends, which lost 4 bases and 9 bases, there was a span of 22 bases. The CDR3 loop spans 16 amino acids. Germline loops: CDR1 MGHRA, CDR2 YSYEKL. V and J are TRBV4-1 and TRBJ2-4; TRBD1 is a possible D gene (5 bases). The sequencing input was blood, either unsorted or a sorted T cell fraction (not recorded which). The origin of this receptor is a male donor with ankylosing spondylitis. CDR3 coding DNA: TGCGCCAGCAGCCTGCTGGGCGGTGGGGCAACGGGCATTCAGTACTTC. It specifies CASSLLGGGATGIQYF.